The present entry profiles one T cell receptor beta chain with its context. Its antigen is unknown. The data are from a study of CD8+CD57+ T cells in acquired aplastic anemia. About the study: 3.2 ug was the average amount of DNA from sorted CD4+ and CD8+ cells. Study-wide results and limits: For CD8+ Simpson's diversity, patients and controls showed no significant difference.

The patients chosen for sequencing had shown expansion of CD8+CD57+ cells (detected by flow cytometry). Patients had undergone no therapy by the time their blood was sampled. Germline CDR1 is DFQATT and CDR2 is SNEGSKA (reference sequence). This CDR3 comprises 11 residues. The germline V and J ends were trimmed by 2 bases and 2 bases, with 3 bases remaining between them. The study profiled TCR beta VDJ and CDR3 using genomic DNA as template. MiXCR, applied by TCRdb to the reads, yields one record per CDR3 protein. There are about 150,000 distinct CDR3 sequences in the sample; about 54% occur only once, and 9.5% to 15% lies in the top ten.

Sequenced: sorted CD4+, CD8+, or CD8+CD57+ T cells (not recorded which) from PBMCs. This clonotype was obtained from a human donor with aplastic anemia. This chain links TRBV20-1 with TRBJ1-2; D gene uncertain. The DNA of the CDR3 is TGCAGTGCTAGACCGAACTATGGCTACACCTTC. As protein: CSARPNYGYTF.